A single T cell receptor beta chain is shown here with its context. 13 Jbeta primers and 60 Vbeta primers were used for the PCR. Produced via immunoSEQ multiplex PCR; TCRdb's table is partial and in-frame only. The sample records around 200,000 clones, roughly 82% being singletons. This specimen comes from a study of cytomegalovirus exposure and HLA in healthy donors. Sequences were obtained from PBMCs. The receptor's source is a man between 40 and 49 years old in good health and CMV-seropositive.

The chain's CDR3 is CAGNPSLAGGHGMFF. The CDR3 nucleotides read TGTGCCGGTAACCCTAGCTTGGCGGGAGGGCATGGGATGTTCTTC. This chain connects TRBV30 to TRBJ2-1, with 9 bases fitting TRBD2. V gave up 8 bases and J gave up 15 bases; unmatched junction bases: 23. CDR3 length equals 15 residues. Germline-derived CDR1 and CDR2 are GTSNPN and SVGIG (reference sequence). The whole variable domain, remainder taken from reference TRBV30 and TRBJ2-1, is SQTIHQWPATLVQPVGSPLSLECTVEGTSNPNLYWYRQAAGRGLQLLFYSVGIGQISSEVPQNLSASRPQDRQFILSSKKLLLSDSGFYLCAGNPSLAGGHGMFFGPGTRLTVL.